What follows are 29 T cell receptor beta chains derived from one specimen sequenced in a study of CD8 T cells in ankylosing spondylitis. Study-wide results and caveats: A motif in TCR beta, a set of under ten highly homologous variants, appeared characteristic of ankylosing spondylitis blood.

No antigen is known for these receptors. TCRdb re-called the 5' RACE reads through MiXCR, storing one row per CDR3 protein. The sample consists of under 450,000 distinct CDR3 sequences, under 20% of them appearing once. Sequencing was done on a sample of blood, either unsorted or a sorted T cell fraction (not recorded which). These receptors were collected from a male donor with ankylosing spondylitis.

This clonotype was seen more than once but under ten times. The gene calls are TRBV7-8 and TRBJ2-1, with D possibly being TRBD2 (5 bases). Trimming took off 5 bases at V and 0 bases at J, with 14 bases between the two ends. This CDR3 region has 16 residues. The V gene's germline CDR1 is SGHVS and CDR2 FQNEAQ. The CDR3: CASSRSWGDSYNEQFF. As DNA, the CDR3 is TGTGCCAGCAGCCGAAGTTGGGGAGACTCCTACAATGAGCAGTTCTTC.

This clonotype has just a few counts. The chain carries TRBV9 and TRBJ2-1, with 10 positions matching TRBD2. This CDR3 has 16 amino acids. The germline CDR1 and CDR2 sequences are SGDLS and YYNGEE. Trimming cost V 0 bases and J 7 bases; bases outside gene matches: 7. As DNA, the CDR3 is TGTGCCAGCAGCGTAGAGCCTAGCGGGGGCGTGAATGAGCAGTTCTTC. It is translated as CASSVEPSGGVNEQFF. Complete variable domain (other parts from reference TRBV9 and TRBJ2-1): DSGVTQTPKHLITATGQRVTLRCSPRSGDLSVYWYQQSLDQGLQFLIQYYNGEERAKGNILERFSAQQFPDLHSELNLSSLELGDSALYFCASSVEPSGGVNEQFFGPGTRLTVL.

The rearrangement joins TRBV28 to TRBJ1-2, with D possibly matching TRBD1 (6 bases). CDR3 length equals 16 residues. CDR1 and CDR2 from the germline V gene are MDHEN and SYDVKM. V was clipped by 5 bases and J by 4 bases, with 20 bases between them. The CDR3 coding sequence is TGTGCCAGCAGTCTCGCCTTAATCAGGGGAGGCTATGGCTACACCTTC. Protein product: CASSLALIRGGYGYTF.

CDR3 amino acids: CASSPGGNNEQFF. The CDR3 nucleotides read TGTGCCAGTAGTCCCGGGGGGAACAATGAGCAGTTCTTC. The chain recombines TRBV19 with TRBJ2-1; 7 nucleotides align to TRBD2. Germline CDR1 reads LNHDA; CDR2 reads SQIVND (reference sequence). Trimming removed 5 bases from V and 5 bases from J; junction bases left unmatched: 3. The CDR3 covers 13 residues.

This chain links TRBV2 with TRBJ1-2, with D tentatively TRBD1 (5 bases). The CDR3 contains 15 residues. V was clipped by 3 bases and J by 0 bases, with 11 bases between them. CDR1 and CDR2 (germline): SNHLY, FYNNEI. The CDR3 DNA reads TGTGCCAGCAGTGACGGAGGGGCCCCTAACTATGGCTACACCTTC. Encoded protein: CASSDGGAPNYGYTF.

This clonotype turned up a few times. The chain carries TRBV20-1 and TRBJ2-3; TRBD2 aligns across 12 bases. The CDR3 is 15 residues long. Germline loops: CDR1 DFQATT, CDR2 SNEGSKA (reference sequence). J lost 0 bases, V lost 6 bases, and 4 bases had no gene match. The CDR3 loop reads CSAGLAGASTDTQYF. CDR3 in DNA: TGCAGTGCGGGACTAGCGGGTGCTAGCACAGATACGCAGTATTTT.

This clonotype was observed many times. This chain connects TRBV18 to TRBJ2-1; 7 bases are a match to TRBD2. J lost 6 bases, V lost 0 bases, and 8 bases had no gene match. The CDR3 is 16 amino acids. Germline CDR1 is KGHSH and CDR2 is LQKENI. Here the CDR3 DNA reads TGTGCCAGCTCACCACCGGGCAGCGGGATTGCCAATGAGCAGTTCTTC. Protein: CASSPPGSGIANEQFF.

V usage is TRBV2 and J usage is TRBJ2-7, with a possible D match to TRBD2 (5 bases). Germline V gives CDR1 SNHLY, CDR2 FYNNEI. The CDR3 consists of 14 residues. The germline V and J ends were trimmed by 8 bases and 1 base, with 15 bases remaining between them. CDR3 DNA sequence: TGTGCCAGCCTGTTCGGCCGGGGATCCTACGAGCAGTACTTC. Its translation: CASLFGRGSYEQYF.

V and J are TRBV29-1 and TRBJ1-1; tentative D call: TRBD1 (6 bases). This CDR3 contains 13 residues. CDR1 SQVTM and CDR2 ANQGSEA come from the germline V gene. V lost 4 bases, J lost 3 bases, and 12 bases lay in between. In DNA form, the CDR3 reads TGCAGCGTTGCAGGGGCTCTGTACACTGAAGCTTTCTTT. Its protein product is CSVAGALYTEAFF.

The CDR3 region has the DNA TGTGCCAGCAGCCAATGGGAGAACACCGGGGAGCTGTTTTTT. The encoded protein is CASSQWENTGELFF. V usage is TRBV3-1 and J usage is TRBJ2-2; D remains ambiguous. The ends were cut back, 2 bases at V and 1 base at J, with 5 bases in the middle. CDR3 length: 14 residues. Germline lookup yields CDR1 LGHDT and CDR2 YNNKEL (reference sequence).

In its sample, this clonotype was seen once. V and J are TRBV20-1 and TRBJ2-3; possibly TRBD2 for D (5 bases). Germline V gives CDR1 DFQATT, CDR2 SNEGSKA (reference sequence). This CDR3 comprises 16 residues. The V and J ends lost 3 bases and 0 bases respectively, with 16 bases between them. The CDR3 nucleotides are TGCAGTGCTAGGAGACTGAGCGGTTCTAGCACAGATACGCAGTATTTT. Translated: CSARRLSGSSTDTQYF.

V is TRBV11-1 and J is TRBJ2-2, with 11 bases fitting TRBD2. V lost 0 bases, J lost 1 base, and 1 base stayed unmatched. The CDR3 is made up of 17 amino acids. Germline CDR1 SGHAT, CDR2 FQDESV (reference sequence). CDR3 nucleotides: TGTGCCAGCAGCTTAGCGGGACTAGCGGAGAACACCGGGGAGCTGTTTTTT. Its protein is CASSLAGLAENTGELFF.

The chain uses TRBV9 and TRBJ2-5, with D perhaps matching TRBD1 or TRBD2 (5 bases each). This CDR3 region has 17 residues. The V and J ends lost 0 bases and 2 bases respectively, with 17 bases between them. CDR1 and CDR2 (germline): SGDLS, YYNGEE. CDR3: CASSVAGTFNGQETQYF. The CDR3 DNA follows: TGTGCCAGCAGCGTAGCTGGGACCTTCAACGGGCAAGAGACCCAGTACTTC.

J is TRBJ2-7 and V is TRBV3-1; 11 bases agree with TRBD2. Per germline, CDR1 LGHDT and CDR2 YNNKEL (reference sequence). The CDR3 spans 16 residues. Trimming at V came to 6 bases and at J to 1 base, leaving 8 bases not matched to a gene. This CDR3 reads CASSITSGRWSYEQYF. DNA of the CDR3: TGTGCCAGCAGTATTACTAGCGGGAGATGGTCCTACGAGCAGTACTTC.

This clonotype was recorded a few times. The chain has TRBV2 and TRBJ2-3; D not resolved. V lost 4 bases, J lost 0 bases, and 8 bases lay in between. Germline CDR1 SNHLY, CDR2 FYNNEI. CDR3 length: 14 amino acids. Here the CDR3 DNA reads TGTGCCAGCAGTGTGTTCTTAAGCACAGATACGCAGTATTTT. Translation: CASSVFLSTDTQYF.

The CDR3 bases are TGTGCCAGCAGCCATAATTGGGACCTAGACGGGGAAAAACTGTTTTTT. This codes for CASSHNWDLDGEKLFF. The J gene is TRBJ1-4, the V gene TRBV7-9, with D maybe TRBD1 (5 bases). The germline CDR1 and CDR2 sequences are SEHNR and FQNEAQ (reference sequence). V was trimmed by 5 bases and J by 8 bases, leaving 21 bases between them. The CDR3 consists of 16 residues.

This clonotype has only a few counts. The CDR3 nucleotides are TGTGCCAGCAGTTTTTCGGGACAGGGGGCGGGCGAGCAGTACTTC. The encoded protein is CASSFSGQGAGEQYF. V is TRBV6-5 and J is TRBJ2-7, with 12 bases matching TRBD1. CDR3 length: 15 amino acids. The junction had 7 bases not matched to a gene; V was cut back by 4 bases and J by 6 bases. Germline-derived CDR1 and CDR2 are MNHEY and SVGAGI.

This clonotype appeared many times. The genes are TRBV7-6 and TRBJ2-2; unclear D gene. Between the trimmed V and J ends, which lost 5 bases and 7 bases, there was a span of 11 bases. Germline CDR1 and CDR2: SGHVS and FNYEAQ. The CDR3 covers 13 residues. The CDR3 region has the DNA TGTGCCAGCAGCCCAGTTTCGTACGGGGAGCTGTTTTTT. Residues: CASSPVSYGELFF. The whole variable domain, filled in from reference TRBV7-6 and TRBJ2-2, reads GAGVSQSPRYKVTKRGQDVALRCDPISGHVSLYWYRQALGQGPEFLTYFNYEAQQDKSGLPNDRFSAERPEGSISTLTIQRTEQRDSAMYRCASSPVSYGELFFGEGSRLTVL.

At least ten counts were recorded for this clonotype. This chain uses TRBV12-3 or TRBV12-4 with TRBJ2-5, with a possible D match to TRBD1 (7 bases). The CDR3 has 13 amino acids. V lost 6 bases to trimming and J lost 6 bases, with 14 bases between them. The CDR3 coding sequence is TGTGCCAGCAGCCTAGGGGGCGGGAAGACCCAGTACTTC. This translates into CASSLGGGKTQYF.

This clonotype was detected a few times. V and J are TRBV29-1 and TRBJ2-3; D is uncertain. CDR3 length equals 14 residues. The V gene lost 4 bases and the J gene lost 1 base, with 12 bases spanning the gap. The V gene's germline CDR1 is SQVTM and CDR2 ANQGSEA. The CDR3 coding sequence is TGCAGCGTTGCAGGTCTGGCTGGCACAGATACGCAGTATTTT. It codes for CSVAGLAGTDTQYF.

This clonotype was detected only a few times. J is TRBJ2-5 and V is TRBV10-3, with 9 bases identical to TRBD2. Germline V gene lookup returns CDR1 ENHRY and CDR2 SYGVKD. V gave up 5 bases and J gave up 1 base; unmatched junction bases: 2. The CDR3 extends over 14 amino acids. This CDR3 reads CAISMTSGQETQYF. The CDR3, as DNA: TGTGCCATCAGTATGACTAGCGGCCAAGAGACCCAGTACTTC.

The genes are TRBV7-9 and TRBJ2-1; 9 nucleotides agree with TRBD1. Losses at the gene ends were 6 bases for V and 3 bases for J; bases not matched to a gene: 9. The CDR3 totals 16 residues. Germline V gives CDR1 SEHNR, CDR2 FQNEAQ (reference sequence). The CDR3 protein is CASRSVGTGFYNEQFF. CDR3 coding DNA: TGTGCCAGCAGGTCGGTCGGGACAGGGTTCTACAATGAGCAGTTCTTC.

The genes are TRBV9 and TRBJ2-2; 9 bases line up with TRBD2. There are 17 residues in the CDR3. Trimming removed 1 base from V and 7 bases from J; junction bases left unmatched: 11. Per germline, CDR1 SGDLS and CDR2 YYNGEE. For the CDR3, the DNA is TGTGCCAGCAGCGTAATTCCTTTTAGCGGGGGTGGCGGGGAGCTGTTTTTT. This encodes CASSVIPFSGGGGELFF. Full variable domain (missing parts from reference TRBV9 and TRBJ2-2): DSGVTQTPKHLITATGQRVTLRCSPRSGDLSVYWYQQSLDQGLQFLIQYYNGEERAKGNILERFSAQQFPDLHSELNLSSLELGDSALYFCASSVIPFSGGGGELFFGEGSRLTVL.

This clonotype appeared many times. The rearrangement uses TRBV29-1 and TRBJ1-4; D may be TRBD1 (6 bases). The CDR3 sequence is 16 residues long. Trimming removed 6 bases at V and 0 bases at J, with 17 bases between. From germline, CDR1 is SQVTM and CDR2 ANQGSEA. The CDR3 spells CSVAFSSGATNEKLFF. Here the CDR3 DNA reads TGCAGCGTCGCTTTCTCATCAGGGGCAACTAATGAAAAACTGTTTTTT.

This clonotype has just a few counts. The chain couples TRBV14 to TRBJ2-2; tentative D call: TRBD2 (6 bases). Germline CDR1 is SGHDN and CDR2 is FVKESK. V was shortened by 1 base and J by 0 bases, with 9 bases between the two germline ends. The CDR3 spans 16 residues. The CDR3 coding sequence is TGTGCCAGCAGCCAAGTTGGAGGGACGAACACCGGGGAGCTGTTTTTT. It translates to CASSQVGGTNTGELFF.

This clonotype was seen a handful of times. The chain is built from TRBV7-8 and TRBJ1-1; no reliable D call. Germline V gene data show CDR1 as SGHVS and CDR2 as FQNEAQ. The CDR3 loop spans 13 amino acids. Trimming cost V 7 bases and J 1 base, with 10 bases left between them. CDR3 coding DNA: TGTGCCAGCACCGAGACACGGAACACTGAAGCTTTCTTT. Translating gives CASTETRNTEAFF.

This chain joins TRBV7-9 and TRBJ1-1; D gene uncertain. Trimming removed 3 bases at V and 2 bases at J, with 7 bases between. The V gene's germline CDR1 is SEHNR and CDR2 FQNEAQ (reference sequence). CDR3 length: 13 residues. The CDR3 DNA is TGTGCCAGCAGCTTTCCAGACAACACTGAAGCTTTCTTT. Translated: CASSFPDNTEAFF.

The rearrangement links TRBV6-1 to TRBJ2-2; 10 bases line up with TRBD2. Germline assignment: CDR1 MNHNS and CDR2 SASEGT. The trim removed 4 bases at V and 7 bases at J, leaving 6 bases unmatched. The CDR3 runs 15 residues. The CDR3 nucleotides read TGTGCCAGCAGTGCGGCTAGCGGGGGAATCGGGGAGCTGTTTTTT. Residues: CASSAASGGIGELFF.

This clonotype has a handful of counts. The CDR3 coding sequence is TGTGCCAGCAGTTTGGGGGCGGGGAGCTCCTACGAGCAGTACTTC. Protein: CASSLGAGSSYEQYF. The rearrangement links TRBV12-3 or TRBV12-4 to TRBJ2-7, with D perhaps assigned TRBD1 or TRBD2 (6 bases each). V was clipped by 3 bases and J by 0 bases, with 12 bases between them. This CDR3 has 15 amino acids.